The 19 T cell receptor beta chains listed next were all sequenced from one sample in a study of T cell responses to AZD1222 COVID-19 vaccine (dated by TCRdb to 2020 to 2023). Libraries were built with the immunoSEQ multiplex PCR assay. TCRdb holds this immuneACCESS table with in-frame rearrangements only. Some clones are missing; in checked studies, unresolved V genes explain under half, and the rest has no known cause. The sample table holds some 130,000 clones, of which over 85% were seen once. The top ten clonotypes cover approximately 6.8% of the sample. Taken with the paper, the label for time point translates to: about 28 days (+/-7) after the second vaccine dose. The sequencing here drew on peripheral blood, taken 28 days after the second AZD1222 dose. These receptors were collected from an adult who received the AZD1222 COVID-19 vaccine.

The chain carries TRBV7-8 and TRBJ1-6; 7 bases fit TRBD1. Germline V gives CDR1 SGHVS, CDR2 FQNEAQ. The V and J ends lost 1 base and 7 bases, in that order; junction bases with no gene match: 16. The CDR3 is made up of 19 amino acids. CDR3: CASSLVGPRQGRRNSPLHF. Written as DNA, the CDR3 is TGTGCCAGCAGCTTAGTAGGACCTAGACAGGGTAGGAGGAATTCACCCCTCCACTTT.

The chain combines TRBV7-9 with TRBJ2-5; D unresolved. The CDR3 sequence is 13 residues long. Germline lookup yields CDR1 SEHNR and CDR2 FQNEAQ (reference sequence). Trimming stripped 3 bases from V and 4 bases from J, with 9 bases between. This chain's CDR3 is CASSFVVTETQYF. DNA of the CDR3: TGTGCCAGCAGCTTCGTAGTTACAGAGACCCAGTACTTC.

The V gene is TRBV5-1, the J gene TRBJ2-2, with D unclear. Germline CDR1 is SGHRS and CDR2 is YFSETQ. V lost 0 bases to trimming and J lost 7 bases, with 10 bases between them. This CDR3 contains 14 residues. The CDR3 reads CASSLERSGGELFF. CDR3 coding DNA: TGCGCCAGCAGCTTGGAGCGCTCGGGCGGGGAGCTGTTTTTT.

This chain connects TRBV14 to TRBJ1-3; no definite D call. This CDR3 contains 13 residues. Germline CDR1 SGHDN, CDR2 FVKESK. With 2 bases removed from V and 7 bases from J, the gap between germline ends came to 9 bases. The DNA of the CDR3 is TGTGCCAGCAGCCAATACAGATTTAACACCATATATTTT. Translation: CASSQYRFNTIYF. The full variable domain, in which reference TRBV14 and TRBJ1-3 provide the parts outside the CDR3, is EAGVTQFPSHSVIEKGQTVTLRCDPISGHDNLYWYRRVMGKEIKFLLHFVKESKQDESGMPNNRFLAERTGGTYSTLKVQPAELEDSGVYFCASSQYRFNTIYFGEGSWLTVV.

The chain links TRBV7-8 to TRBJ1-2; D perhaps matches TRBD1 (6 bases). The CDR3 totals 16 residues. The V gene's germline CDR1 is SGHVS and CDR2 FQNEAQ. V was shortened by 1 base and J by 4 bases, with 16 bases between the two germline ends. CDR3 loop: CASSLESQGSLYGYTF. The CDR3 DNA sequence: TGTGCCAGCAGCTTAGAGTCCCAGGGGTCCCTCTATGGCTACACCTTC.

The chain combines TRBV6-5 with TRBJ2-1, with TRBD2 matching over 11 bases. The CDR3 has 15 amino acids. V was pared by 8 bases and J by 7 bases, with 10 bases of the junction left unmatched. Germline CDR1 MNHEY, CDR2 SVGAGI. The CDR3 protein is CASPSTSGGLNEQFF. CDR3 nucleotide sequence: TGTGCCAGCCCATCCACTAGCGGGGGATTGAATGAGCAGTTCTTC.

The genes are TRBV11-3 and TRBJ1-1; unclear D gene. The CDR3 loop spans 13 amino acids. Per the germline V gene, CDR1 is SGHNT and CDR2 is YENEEA. Trimming took 2 bases from V and 3 from J, leaving 7 bases between them. CDR3 loop: CASSLTVDTEAFF. The CDR3 DNA reads TGTGCCAGCAGCTTAACGGTAGACACTGAAGCTTTCTTT.

The rearrangement uses TRBV19 and TRBJ2-2; D uncertain. The CDR3 is 16 residues long. V shed 7 bases and J shed 7 bases, with 22 bases lying between them. The germline V gene has CDR1 LNHDA and CDR2 SQIVND (reference sequence). CDR3 nucleotide sequence: TGTGCCAGTATCTCCGGGCAGGCCATCCTGGGCGGGGAGCTGTTTTTT. Protein product: CASISGQAILGGELFF.

The CDR3 DNA reads TGCGCCAGCAGCCAAGGCAGCAGAAGGAGCTCCTACGAGCAGTACTTC. It yields the protein CASSQGSRRSSYEQYF. The chain links TRBV4-1 to TRBJ2-7; D call uncertain. The CDR3 sequence is 16 residues long. V dropped 1 base and J dropped 0 bases, with 13 bases sitting between them. In germline, CDR1 is MGHRA, CDR2 YSYEKL.

CDR3 sequence reads: CASGLGRGYTF. CDR3 DNA: TGTGCCAGTGGCCTCGGCCGGGGCTACACCTTC. The V gene is TRBV2, the J gene TRBJ1-2, with unresolved D. This CDR3 is 11 amino acids long. Germline CDR1 reads SNHLY; CDR2 reads FYNNEI. Trimming removed 9 bases at V and 8 bases at J, with 13 bases between.

The rearrangement links TRBV6-2 or TRBV6-3 to TRBJ2-3, with D possibly TRBD2 on 5 matching bases. CDR3 length equals 18 residues. Trimming pared 0 bases from V and 3 bases from J, leaving 19 bases between. Germline CDR1 is MNHEY and CDR2 is SVGEGT. CDR3: CASSYSIAGRGGTDTQYF. In DNA, the CDR3 is TGTGCCAGCAGTTACTCGATCGCCGGGCGTGGAGGTACAGATACGCAGTATTTT.

This chain joins TRBV15 and TRBJ2-2; possibly TRBD2 for D (6 bases). Trimming stripped 0 bases from V and 7 bases from J, with 15 bases between. CDR1 and CDR2 (germline): LNHNV, YYDKDF (reference sequence). This CDR3 is 16 amino acids long. The CDR3 sequence is CATSRDAGRVNGELFF. CDR3 bases: TGTGCCACCAGCAGAGATGCGGGGCGAGTGAACGGGGAGCTGTTTTTT.

This clone was seen once. The chain links TRBV30 to TRBJ2-5; 12 bases agree with TRBD2. The CDR3 covers 17 residues. Germline CDR1 is GTSNPN and CDR2 is SVGIG (reference sequence). V trimming: 4 bases; J trimming: 2 bases; junction bases outside the gene matches: 11. The CDR3 reads CAWTGWTSGVKQETQYF. CDR3 in DNA: TGTGCCTGGACGGGTTGGACTAGCGGGGTCAAGCAAGAGACCCAGTACTTC.

This rearrangement joins TRBV7-3 to TRBJ1-6; possible D gene TRBD1, 5 bases. The CDR3 runs 14 residues. The germline gives CDR1 SGHTA, CDR2 FQGTGA. V shed 8 bases and J shed 6 bases, with 14 bases lying between them. This chain's CDR3 is CASSAGSGNSPLHF. CDR3 bases: TGTGCCAGCTCGGCAGGGTCGGGTAATTCACCCCTCCACTTT.

V usage is TRBV5-1 and J usage is TRBJ1-3, with D hard to call. Looked up from germline, CDR1 is SGHRS and CDR2 is YFSETQ. V was trimmed by 0 bases and J by 2 bases, leaving 3 bases between them. This CDR3 contains 13 residues. Here the CDR3 DNA reads TGCGCCAGCAGCTTGGAAACTGGAAACACCATATATTTT. Translation gives CASSLETGNTIYF.

The rearrangement uses TRBV6-5 and TRBJ1-2, with 8 bases identical to TRBD1. In germline, CDR1 is MNHEY, CDR2 SVGAGI. Unmatched junction bases numbered 9, after V lost 8 bases and J lost 4 bases. The CDR3 length is 14 residues. The DNA for the CDR3 is TGTGCCAGCGGACCATTTGGACAGGGCTATGGCTACACCTTC. Its translation: CASGPFGQGYGYTF.

The rearrangement uses TRBV6-2 or TRBV6-3 and TRBJ1-5; D might be TRBD1 (6 bases). The germline V and J ends were trimmed by 4 bases and 7 bases, with 8 bases remaining between them. Looked up from germline, CDR1 is MNHEY and CDR2 is SVGEGT. The CDR3 extends over 12 amino acids. The CDR3 region has the DNA TGTGCCAGCAGTTGGGGGCCCCAGCCCCAGCATTTT. Translation: CASSWGPQPQHF.

The chain is built from TRBV6-1 and TRBJ1-2; TRBD1 is a possible D gene (5 bases). The CDR3 is made up of 16 amino acids. With 6 bases removed from V and 2 bases from J, the gap between germline ends came to 19 bases. Germline V gene sequence: CDR1 MNHNS, CDR2 SASEGT. The chain's CDR3 is CASRENPGLKNYGYTF. CDR3 coding DNA: TGTGCCAGCAGAGAAAACCCGGGACTCAAAAACTATGGCTACACCTTC.

The V call is TRBV3-1 (or the pseudogene TRBV3-2), the J call TRBJ1-2, with D tentatively TRBD1 (6 bases). The CDR3 extends over 14 amino acids. Germline CDR1 is LGHDT and CDR2 is YNNKEL (reference sequence). V shed 3 bases and J shed 7 bases, with 15 bases lying between them. The CDR3 region is CASSQGTGLAGYTF. The DNA for the CDR3 is TGTGCCAGCAGCCAGGGTACAGGGCTTGCTGGCTACACCTTC.